The 16 T cell receptor beta chains given below trace back to one sample, sequenced in a study of T cells in Graves' hyperthyroidism and ophthalmopathy. Amplification targeted TCR beta CDR3 regions from RNA transcripts. The TCR CDR3 first-round RT-PCR relied on the HTBI primer set. In TCRdb, the multiplex PCR reads were re-called with MiXCR into one record per CDR3 protein. The sample shows around 400,000 distinct CDR3 sequences, about 16% of them seen only once. Sample: blood. These receptors all stem from a woman aged 55 to 70 with Graves' ophthalmopathy.

This clonotype was observed a few times. J is TRBJ2-5 and V is TRBV7-6, with D tentatively TRBD1 (5 bases). V lost 6 bases and J 0 bases, leaving 5 bases between the germline ends. The CDR3 consists of 12 residues. Germline V gene lookup returns CDR1 SGHVS and CDR2 FNYEAQ. The CDR3 sequence is CASRGDQETQYF. The CDR3, as DNA: TGTGCCAGCAGAGGGGACCAAGAGACCCAGTACTTC.

This clonotype was seen repeatedly, ten times or more. The chain has TRBV12-3 or TRBV12-4 and TRBJ1-1; D might be TRBD1 (5 bases). Trimming cost V 5 bases and J 1 base, with 17 bases left between them. This CDR3 has 16 residues. The DNA for the CDR3 is TGTGCCAGCAGTCCGACCGGGCGGCAGGGGAACACTGAAGCTTTCTTT. Protein sequence: CASSPTGRQGNTEAFF.

This clonotype has ten or more counts. The CDR3 DNA reads as TGCGCCAGCACCTCTTCACGGACAGGGGCCCAGTACTTC. This gives the protein CASTSSRTGAQYF. This sequence joins TRBV4-1 and TRBJ2-5; TRBD1 matches 9 bases. Per germline, CDR1 MGHRA and CDR2 YSYEKL. The CDR3 runs to 13 residues. V lost 7 bases to trimming and J lost 9 bases; unmatched junction nucleotides: 9.

This clonotype occurred a few times. This chain connects TRBV20-1 to TRBJ2-1, with 11 bases lining up with TRBD2. Germline-derived CDR1 and CDR2 are DFQATT and SNEGSKA (reference sequence). V lost 0 bases and J lost 10; bases outside the gene matches: 11. The CDR3 extends over 16 amino acids. This CDR3 is CSARDPGTSGLGEQFF. CDR3 coding DNA: TGCAGTGCTAGAGACCCTGGGACTAGCGGCCTAGGGGAGCAGTTCTTC.

This chain links TRBV2 with TRBJ1-1; 8 bases map to TRBD1. CDR3 length equals 13 residues. The J segment lost 4 bases and the V segment lost 9 bases, leaving 7 bases of the junction unmatched. CDR1 SNHLY and CDR2 FYNNEI come from the germline V gene. CDR3: CARQAGGLTEAFF. The CDR3 nucleotides are TGTGCCAGGCAAGCAGGGGGCCTCACTGAAGCTTTCTTT.

Worth noting for this clonotype: A much larger clone differs by one base, so this may be a read error. V and J are TRBV28 and TRBJ2-1, with D unresolved. The DNA matches TRBJ2-7 better at its end, which makes the J call doubtful. This CDR3 contains 13 residues. Germline CDR1 is MDHEN and CDR2 is SYDVKM. This chain's CDR3 is CASSRGRMNEQYF. CDR3 nucleotides: TGTGCCAGCAGCCGAGGACGGATGAATGAGCAGTACTTC.

This clonotype was observed many times. The chain recombines TRBV30 with TRBJ1-1; 7 bases line up with TRBD1. Germline values: CDR1 GTSNPN, CDR2 SVGIG (reference sequence). The CDR3 sequence is 16 residues long. The V gene end was trimmed by 0 bases and the J gene end by 4 bases; junction bases not matched to a gene: 11. CDR3 in amino acids: CAWSVTLTGRATEAFF. Here the CDR3 DNA reads TGTGCCTGGAGTGTGACATTGACAGGGAGGGCCACTGAAGCTTTCTTT.

This clonotype was observed many times. The chain combines TRBV6-5 with TRBJ2-1, with a tentative D call TRBD1 (6 bases). Germline CDR1 and CDR2: MNHEY and SVGAGI. The CDR3 is 14 amino acids. V was clipped by 1 base and J by 6 bases, with 10 bases between them. The CDR3 DNA sequence: TGTGCCAGCAGTTACTATACAGGGAGCAATGAGCAGTTCTTC. As protein: CASSYYTGSNEQFF.

This clonotype was picked up many times. The chain carries TRBV19 and TRBJ2-1; D unclear. CDR3 length: 12 amino acids. Looked up from germline, CDR1 is LNHDA and CDR2 is SQIVND (reference sequence). The V end was cut by 3 bases, the J end by 5 bases, with 5 bases between. The CDR3 DNA reads as TGTGCCAGTAGTATTCTGAACAATGAGCAGTTCTTC. It codes for CASSILNNEQFF.

This clonotype was seen many times. The chain links TRBV20-1 to TRBJ1-1; perhaps TRBD1 as D (5 bases). Looked up from germline, CDR1 is DFQATT and CDR2 is SNEGSKA (reference sequence). Trimming took off 3 bases at V and 11 bases at J, with 16 bases between the two ends. This CDR3 comprises 12 residues. The CDR3 DNA reads as TGCAGTGCTAGTCGAGGGGAGCCCTGGGCTTTCTTT. Protein: CSASRGEPWAFF.

The rearrangement links TRBV6-1 to TRBJ2-3, with D unclear. The CDR3 covers 11 residues. The germline gives CDR1 MNHNS, CDR2 SASEGT. The germline V and J ends were trimmed by 7 bases and 6 bases, with 8 bases remaining between them. The DNA of the CDR3 is TGTGCCAGCACCACTTTTGATACGCAGTATTTT. Encoded protein: CASTTFDTQYF.

This clonotype was counted ten times or more. This rearrangement joins TRBV12-5 to TRBJ2-3, with D unclear. Germline lookup yields CDR1 LGHNT and CDR2 FRNRAP. CDR3 length equals 11 residues. V was trimmed by 5 bases and J by 11 bases, leaving 11 bases between them. In nucleotides, the CDR3 is TGTGCTAGTGGTCCTTTCTGGGGGCAGTATTTT. Its translation is CASGPFWGQYF.

The CDR3 sequence is CASSLDGTNEQFF. As DNA, the CDR3 is TGCGCCAGCAGCTTGGATGGGACTAATGAGCAGTTCTTC. This sequence joins TRBV5-1 and TRBJ2-1; possibly TRBD2 for D (6 bases). The V gene's germline CDR1 is SGHRS and CDR2 YFSETQ. The V end lost 0 bases, the J end lost 7 bases, and 8 bases lay between the germline ends. The CDR3 has 13 residues.

Concerning this clonotype itself: A much larger clonotype is one base distant, so this may be a read error. The V call is TRBV12-3 or TRBV12-4, the J call TRBJ1-1; perhaps TRBD1 as D (5 bases). The V gene lost 3 bases and the J gene lost 1 base, with 9 bases spanning the gap. This CDR3 is built from 14 residues. The CDR3 nucleotides read TGTGCCAGCAGTTTCCCAGGGTCGAACACTGAAGCTTTCTTT. Translated, it gives CASSFPGSNTEAFF.

There are many counts of this clonotype. The J gene is TRBJ2-5, the V gene TRBV12-3 or TRBV12-4, with D perhaps TRBD1 (5 bases). Trimming cost V 5 bases and J 7 bases, with 17 bases left between them. The CDR3 spans 14 residues. The CDR3 sequence is CASSPPDSLRTQYF. CDR3 bases: TGTGCCAGCAGTCCACCCGACAGCCTCAGGACCCAGTACTTC.

This clonotype appeared many times. The chain joins TRBV7-9 to TRBJ2-7; tentatively, D is TRBD2 (6 bases). This CDR3 comprises 15 residues. Germline V lookup: CDR1 SEHNR, CDR2 FQNEAQ (reference sequence). Trimming cost V 5 bases and J 4 bases, with 18 bases left between them. This chain's CDR3 is CASSPQMGGVYEQYF. Written as DNA, the CDR3 is TGTGCCAGCAGCCCCCAAATGGGGGGTGTATACGAGCAGTACTTC.